Described below is a single T cell receptor beta chain sequence and its context. Which antigen it targets is not known. Base qualities are not at hand, and no much larger clone is one base apart. A MiSeq instrument was used for deep resolution sequencing, which targeted depths ranging from 1 in 1 million up to 1 in 200,000 T cells, with coverage averaging 10x for each clonotype. TCR beta libraries were generated with the immunoSEQ hsTCRB Kit. Per the original workflow: The data were analyzed with ImmunoSEQ Analyzer and ImmunoSEQ Data Assistant, and V, D and J gene assignments followed IMGT definitions. Clonality, which ranges from 0 to 1, was calculated by subtracting the normalized Shannon entropy of productive rearrangement frequencies from one. Public clonotype analysis was restricted to overrepresented clonotypes comprising at least 0.05% of each patient's repertoire. Repertoires from around 13 age-matched healthy donors in immuneACCESS were used as clonality controls. In TCRdb, the immuneACCESS table is reduced to in-frame sequences with V and J assigned. These tables do not hold every clone; where another copy was compared, an unresolved V gene accounts for under half, and the others remain unexplained. That table is the source of V, J and clone size, and D and trimming were worked out from the DNA. Counted in this sample were approximately 25,000 clones; over 55% of them appeared once. Approximately 45% of the sample is taken by the ten largest.

The germline V gene yields SQVTM for CDR1 and ANQGSEA for CDR2. The CDR3 spans 12 residues, from the cysteine through the phenylalanine. CDR3 DNA is the only sequence kept; it has 36 bases, read in frame from the first base. Between the V and J ends, shortened by 7 bases and 0 bases respectively, the junction contains 10 bases. This entry comes from a study of cytotoxic CD8 clonotypes in ibrutinib-treated CLL (dated by TCRdb to the early 2020s). Context from the whole study: In this cohort, some 16 patients were treatment-naive and fewer than 13 were relapsed/refractory, while fewer than 18 had unmutated IGHV. Partial responses were observed in some 24 patients and complete responses in 2; after a median follow-up of roughly 72 months, remission was maintained in approximately 14 patients and progression was observed in around twelve. Cryopreserved peripheral blood mononuclear cells were collected at three points: before therapy, at response, and at either sustained remission or disease progression. Response samples were obtained after a median of approximately twelve months of treatment, with a range of roughly 6 to 36 months. Patients were still on ibrutinib when every remission and progressive disease sample was collected. Longitudinal samples were available for about 30% of the roughly 86 trial participants. On average, each sample had 255,043 productive templates and about 89,000 productive rearrangements.

The sample's time point, from its label and the paper: about 11 months on ibrutinib. For TCR beta library preparation, 1.5 to 2 micrograms of genomic DNA were extracted from the cryopreserved PBMCs. Longitudinal blood samples from CLL patients receiving ibrutinib monotherapy were subjected to high-throughput TCR beta sequencing. The patients took part in an open-label, single-center phase 2 trial of ibrutinib monotherapy. The study at large found these results: Sampling times were not matched between patients in sustained remission and patients whose disease was progressing, and lymph node repertoires were not examined. Public clonotypes were rare and either shrank or stayed stable during treatment, and the rise in clonality at ibrutinib response reflected expansion of private clonotypes. At baseline, clonality was higher than in age-matched healthy donors and showed a strong correlation with circulating CD8+ T-cell counts. Clonality rose at ibrutinib response, remained stable during sustained remission, and dropped back toward baseline at progression.

The material sequenced was PBMCs, taken after 12 months of ibrutinib treatment. The sequence is built from TRBV29-1 and TRBJ2-7, with the D gene too uncertain to name. The receptor comes from a human donor with chronic lymphocytic leukemia. The CDR3 has the sequence CSAESSSYEQYF. The DNA sequence follows: TGCAGCGCCGAGAGCAGCTCCTACGAGCAGTACTTC.